The T cell receptor (beta chain) under discussion was sequenced for a study of T cell responses to AZD1222 COVID-19 vaccine. Study-level findings and limits: Donors were largely white British and mainly female; clonal diversity was possibly underestimated.

Of note for this clone: Antigen unknown.

The repertoire was sequenced with immunoSEQ multiplex PCR; TCRdb's copy has only in-frame clones and lacks some. The sample lists 150,000 to 200,000 clones, roughly 86% occurring once. CDR1 is LGHDT and CDR2 is YNNKEL in the germline V gene (reference sequence). Between the trimmed V and J ends, which lost 3 bases and 4 bases, there was a span of 3 bases. The CDR3 is 11 amino acids. The rearrangement joins TRBV3-1 (or the pseudogene TRBV3-2) to TRBJ2-5; D not resolved. The input for sequencing was peripheral blood, taken on day 0 of AZD1222 vaccination. The clonotype originates from an adult in good health. The CDR3 nucleotides are TGTGCCAGCAGCCAGCCAGAGACCCAGTACTTC. This gives the protein CASSQPETQYF.